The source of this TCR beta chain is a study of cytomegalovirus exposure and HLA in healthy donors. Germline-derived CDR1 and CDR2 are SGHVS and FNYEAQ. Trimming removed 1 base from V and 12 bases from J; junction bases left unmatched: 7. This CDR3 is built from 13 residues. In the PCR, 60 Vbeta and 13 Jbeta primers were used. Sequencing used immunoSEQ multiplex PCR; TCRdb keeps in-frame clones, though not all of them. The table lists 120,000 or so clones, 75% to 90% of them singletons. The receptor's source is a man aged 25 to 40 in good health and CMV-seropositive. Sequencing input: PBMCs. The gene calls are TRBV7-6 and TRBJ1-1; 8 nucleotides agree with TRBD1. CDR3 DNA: TGTGCCAGCAGCTTAGGGGGGGGGACAGGACCTTTCTTT. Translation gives CASSLGGGTGPFF.